Sequencing of this T cell receptor beta chain was carried out in a study of radiotherapy plus CTLA-4 blockade in lung cancer. Using immunoSEQ multiplex PCR, the repertoire was profiled, and TCRdb retains in-frame clones only, with some absent. The data contain 26,000 or so clones, around 79% of them singletons. CDR1 and CDR2 from the germline V gene are PRHDT and FYEKMQ (reference sequence). The CDR3 has 13 residues. Trimming stripped 1 base from V and 0 bases from J, with 3 bases between. The gene calls are TRBV13 and TRBJ1-1, with D unresolved. The sample was peripheral blood, taken from a patient treated with radiotherapy plus ipilimumab. This TCR was recovered from a human donor with non-small cell lung cancer who had stable disease on radiotherapy plus ipilimumab. CDR3 sequence: CASSLAMNTEAFF. CDR3 sequence (DNA): TGTGCCAGCAGCTTAGCAATGAACACTGAAGCTTTCTTT.